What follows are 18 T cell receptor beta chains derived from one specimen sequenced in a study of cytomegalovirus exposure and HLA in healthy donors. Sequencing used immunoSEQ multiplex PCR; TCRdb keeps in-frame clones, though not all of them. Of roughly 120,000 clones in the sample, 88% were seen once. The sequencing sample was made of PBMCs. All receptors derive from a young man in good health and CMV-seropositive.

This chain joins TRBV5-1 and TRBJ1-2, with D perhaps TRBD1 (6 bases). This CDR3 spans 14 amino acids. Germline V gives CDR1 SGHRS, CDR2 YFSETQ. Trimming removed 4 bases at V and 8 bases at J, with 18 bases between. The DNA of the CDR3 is TGCGCCAGCAGCACTGACCAGGGGCCCTGGGGCTACACCTTC. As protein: CASSTDQGPWGYTF.

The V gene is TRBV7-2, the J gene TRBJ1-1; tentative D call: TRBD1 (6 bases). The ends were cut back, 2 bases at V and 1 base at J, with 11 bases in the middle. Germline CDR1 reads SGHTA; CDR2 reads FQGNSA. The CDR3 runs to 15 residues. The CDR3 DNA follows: TGTGCCAGCAGCTTACTAGGACAGTCGAACACTGAAGCTTTCTTT. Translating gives CASSLLGQSNTEAFF.

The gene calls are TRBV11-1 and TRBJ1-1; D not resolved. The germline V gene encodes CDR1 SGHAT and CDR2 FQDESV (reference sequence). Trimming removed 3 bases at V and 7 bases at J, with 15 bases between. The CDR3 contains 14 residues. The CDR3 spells CASSFLEGEGEAFF. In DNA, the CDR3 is TGTGCCAGCAGCTTTCTAGAGGGAGAAGGTGAAGCTTTCTTT.

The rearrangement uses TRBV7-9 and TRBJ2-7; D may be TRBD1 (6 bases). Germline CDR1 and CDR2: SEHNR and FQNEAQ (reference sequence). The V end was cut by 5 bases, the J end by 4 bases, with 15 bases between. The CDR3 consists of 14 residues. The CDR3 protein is CASSNKGHLYEQYF. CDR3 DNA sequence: TGTGCCAGCAGCAACAAGGGACATTTATACGAGCAGTACTTC.

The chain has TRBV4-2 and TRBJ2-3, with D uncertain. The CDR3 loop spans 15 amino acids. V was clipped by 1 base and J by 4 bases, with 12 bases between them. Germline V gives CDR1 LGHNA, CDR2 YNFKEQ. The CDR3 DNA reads TGTGCCAGCAGCCAAGGGAGCCCCGCGGCAGATACGCAGTATTTT. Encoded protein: CASSQGSPAADTQYF.

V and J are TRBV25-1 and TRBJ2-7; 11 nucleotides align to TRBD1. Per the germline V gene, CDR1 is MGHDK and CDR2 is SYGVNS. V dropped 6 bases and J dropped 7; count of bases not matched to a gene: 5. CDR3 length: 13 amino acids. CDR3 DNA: TGTGCCAGCAGAGGCGGGACAGGGGGTGAGCAGTACTTC. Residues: CASRGGTGGEQYF.

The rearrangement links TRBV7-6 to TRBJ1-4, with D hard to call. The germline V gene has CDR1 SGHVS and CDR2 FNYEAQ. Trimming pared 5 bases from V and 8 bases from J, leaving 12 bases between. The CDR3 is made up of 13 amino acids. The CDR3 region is CASSPAPGEKLFF. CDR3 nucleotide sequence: TGTGCCAGCAGCCCTGCCCCGGGGGAAAAACTGTTTTTT.

The CDR3 DNA sequence: TGTGCCAGCAGTTGGGGCAGCGACTACAATGAGCAGTTCTTC. It translates to CASSWGSDYNEQFF. This chain uses TRBV27 with TRBJ2-1, with TRBD1 as a possible D gene (5 bases). V shed 4 bases and J shed 3 bases, with 10 bases lying between them. The CDR3 sequence is 14 residues long. CDR1 MNHEY and CDR2 SMNVEV come from the germline V gene (reference sequence).

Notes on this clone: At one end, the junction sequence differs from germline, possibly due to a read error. CDR3 residues: CASSELAGGYNEQFF. The CDR3 nucleotides are TGTGCCAGCAGTGAACTAGCGGGGGGCTACAATGAGCAGTTCTTC. The chain is built from TRBV10-3 and TRBJ2-1; 12 nucleotides align to TRBD2. CDR1 and CDR2 (germline): ENHRY, SYGVKD. There are 15 residues in the CDR3.

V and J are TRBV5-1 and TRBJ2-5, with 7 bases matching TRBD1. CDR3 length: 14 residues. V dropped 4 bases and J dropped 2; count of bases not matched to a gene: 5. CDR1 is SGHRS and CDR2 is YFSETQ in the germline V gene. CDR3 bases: TGCGCCAGCAGCCCCGACAGGGAACAAGAGACCCAGTACTTC. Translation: CASSPDREQETQYF.

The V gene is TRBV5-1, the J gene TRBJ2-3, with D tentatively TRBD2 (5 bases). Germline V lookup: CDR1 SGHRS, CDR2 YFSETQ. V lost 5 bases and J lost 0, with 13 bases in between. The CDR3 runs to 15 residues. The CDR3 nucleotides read TGCGCCAGCAGGGTAAGCGGCCCTAGCACAGATACGCAGTATTTT. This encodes CASRVSGPSTDTQYF. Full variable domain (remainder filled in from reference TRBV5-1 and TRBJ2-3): KAGVTQTPRYLIKTRGQQVTLSCSPISGHRSVSWYQQTPGQGLQFLFEYFSETQRNKGNFPGRFSGRQFSNSRSEMNVSTLELGDSALYLCASRVSGPSTDTQYFGPGTRLTVL.

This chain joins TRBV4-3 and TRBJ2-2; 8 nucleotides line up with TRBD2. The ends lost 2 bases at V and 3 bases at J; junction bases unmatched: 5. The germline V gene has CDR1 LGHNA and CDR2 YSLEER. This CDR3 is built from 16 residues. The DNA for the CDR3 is TGCGCCAGCAGCCAAACAGCGGGGGAGTACACCGGGGAGCTGTTTTTT. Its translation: CASSQTAGEYTGELFF.

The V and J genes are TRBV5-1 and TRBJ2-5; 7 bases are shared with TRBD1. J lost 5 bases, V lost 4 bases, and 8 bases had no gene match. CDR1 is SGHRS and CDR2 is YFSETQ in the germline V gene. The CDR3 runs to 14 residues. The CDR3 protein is CASSPNRGGETQYF. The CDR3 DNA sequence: TGCGCCAGCAGCCCTAACAGGGGTGGGGAGACCCAGTACTTC.

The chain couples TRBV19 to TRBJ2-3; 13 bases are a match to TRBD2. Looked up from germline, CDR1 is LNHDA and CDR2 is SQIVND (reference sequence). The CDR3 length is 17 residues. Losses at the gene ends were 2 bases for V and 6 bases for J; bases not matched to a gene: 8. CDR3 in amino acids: CASSIPALAGGPDTQYF. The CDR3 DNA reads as TGTGCCAGTAGTATACCCGCACTAGCGGGGGGGCCCGATACGCAGTATTTT.

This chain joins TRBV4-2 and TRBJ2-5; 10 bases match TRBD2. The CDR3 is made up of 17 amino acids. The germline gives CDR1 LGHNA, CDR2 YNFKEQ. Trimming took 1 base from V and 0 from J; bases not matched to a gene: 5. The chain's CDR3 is CASSQVLAGANQETQYF. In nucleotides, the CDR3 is TGTGCCAGCAGCCAAGTTCTAGCGGGGGCCAACCAAGAGACCCAGTACTTC.

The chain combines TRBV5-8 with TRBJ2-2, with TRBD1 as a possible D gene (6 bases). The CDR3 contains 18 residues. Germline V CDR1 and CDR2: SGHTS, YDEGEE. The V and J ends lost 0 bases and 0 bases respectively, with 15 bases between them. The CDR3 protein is CASSLVVFAGANTGELFF. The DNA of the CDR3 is TGTGCCAGCAGCTTGGTCGTCTTCGCAGGGGCGAACACCGGGGAGCTGTTTTTT. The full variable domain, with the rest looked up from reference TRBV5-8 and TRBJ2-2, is EAGVTQSPTHLIKTRGQQATLRCSPISGHTSVYWYQQALGLGLQFLLWYDEGEERNRGNFPPRFSGRQFPNYSSELNVNALELEDSALYLCASSLVVFAGANTGELFFGEGSRLTVL.

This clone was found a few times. DNA for the CDR3: TGTGCCAGCACCTGGACAGCAGCTAACTATGGCTACACCTTC. This translates into CASTWTAANYGYTF. The V call is TRBV2, the J call TRBJ1-2; TRBD1 might be the D (6 bases). CDR1 SNHLY and CDR2 FYNNEI come from the germline V gene. V was pared by 7 bases and J by 0 bases, with 12 bases between. This CDR3 comprises 14 residues. Drawing the rest from reference TRBV2 and TRBJ1-2, the complete variable domain is EPEVTQTPSHQVTQMGQEVILRCVPISNHLYFYWYRQILGQKVEFLVSFYNNEISEKSEIFDDQFSVERPDGSNFTLKIRSTKLEDSAMYFCASTWTAANYGYTFGSGTRLTVV.

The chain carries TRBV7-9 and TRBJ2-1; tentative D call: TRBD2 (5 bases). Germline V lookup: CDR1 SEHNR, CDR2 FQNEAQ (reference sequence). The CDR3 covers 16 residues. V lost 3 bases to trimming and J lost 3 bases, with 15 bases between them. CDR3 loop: CASSFPRGVFYNEQFF. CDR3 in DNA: TGTGCCAGCAGCTTCCCCCGGGGTGTTTTCTACAATGAGCAGTTCTTC. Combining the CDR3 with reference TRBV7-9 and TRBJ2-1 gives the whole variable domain DTGVSQNPRHKITKRGQNVTFRCDPISEHNRLYWYRQTLGQGPEFLTYFQNEAQLEKSRLLSDRFSAERPKGSFSTLEIQRTEQGDSAMYLCASSFPRGVFYNEQFFGPGTRLTVL.